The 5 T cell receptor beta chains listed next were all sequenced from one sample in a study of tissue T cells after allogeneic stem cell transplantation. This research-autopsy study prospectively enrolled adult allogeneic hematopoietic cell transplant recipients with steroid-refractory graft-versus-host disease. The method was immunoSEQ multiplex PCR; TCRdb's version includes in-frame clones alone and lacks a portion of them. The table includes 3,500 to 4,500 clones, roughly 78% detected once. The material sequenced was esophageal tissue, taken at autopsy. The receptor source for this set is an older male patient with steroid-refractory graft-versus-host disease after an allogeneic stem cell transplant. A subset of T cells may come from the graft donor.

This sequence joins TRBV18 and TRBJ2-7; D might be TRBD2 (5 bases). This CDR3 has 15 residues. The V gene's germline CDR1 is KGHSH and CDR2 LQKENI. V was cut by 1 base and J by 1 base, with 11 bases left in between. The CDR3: CASSPQGVGSYEQYF. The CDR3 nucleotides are TGTGCCAGCTCACCACAGGGAGTTGGGTCCTACGAGCAGTACTTC. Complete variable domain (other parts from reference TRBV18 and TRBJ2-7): NAGVMQNPRHLVRRRGQEARLRCSPMKGHSHVYWYRQLPEEGLKFMVYLQKENIIDESGMPKERFSAEFPKEGPSILRIQQVVRGDSAAYFCASSPQGVGSYEQYFGPGTRLTVT.

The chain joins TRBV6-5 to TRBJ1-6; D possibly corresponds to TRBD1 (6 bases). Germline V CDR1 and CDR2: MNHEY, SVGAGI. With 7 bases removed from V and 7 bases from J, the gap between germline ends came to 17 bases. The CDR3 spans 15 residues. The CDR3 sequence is CASMTGEEVNSPLHF. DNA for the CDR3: TGTGCCAGCATGACAGGCGAGGAGGTGAATTCACCCCTCCACTTT.

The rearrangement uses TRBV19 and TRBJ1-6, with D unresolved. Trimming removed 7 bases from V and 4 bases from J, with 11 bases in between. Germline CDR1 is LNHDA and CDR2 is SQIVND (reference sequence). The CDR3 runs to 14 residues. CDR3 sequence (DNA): TGTGCCAGTACCCGAGCGGGGTATAATTCACCCCTCCACTTT. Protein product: CASTRAGYNSPLHF. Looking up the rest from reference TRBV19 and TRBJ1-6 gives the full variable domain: DGGITQSPKYLFRKEGQNVTLSCEQNLNHDAMYWYRQDPGQGLRLIYYSQIVNDFQKGDIAEGYSVSREKKESFPLTVTSAQKNPTAFYLCASTRAGYNSPLHFGNGTRLTVT.

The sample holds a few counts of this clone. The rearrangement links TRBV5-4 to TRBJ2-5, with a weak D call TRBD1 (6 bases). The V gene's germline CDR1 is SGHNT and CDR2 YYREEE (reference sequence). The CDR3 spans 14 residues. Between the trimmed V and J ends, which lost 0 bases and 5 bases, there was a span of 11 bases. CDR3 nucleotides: TGTGCCAGCAGCTTGGCAGGGGTCGGGGAGACCCAGTACTTC. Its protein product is CASSLAGVGETQYF.

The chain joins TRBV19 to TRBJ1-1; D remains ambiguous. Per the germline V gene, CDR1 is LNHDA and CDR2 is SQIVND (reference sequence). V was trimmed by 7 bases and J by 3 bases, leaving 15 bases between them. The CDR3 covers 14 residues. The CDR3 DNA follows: TGTGCCAGTACTAAATTCTTCGGGGACACTGAAGCTTTCTTT. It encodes CASTKFFGDTEAFF.